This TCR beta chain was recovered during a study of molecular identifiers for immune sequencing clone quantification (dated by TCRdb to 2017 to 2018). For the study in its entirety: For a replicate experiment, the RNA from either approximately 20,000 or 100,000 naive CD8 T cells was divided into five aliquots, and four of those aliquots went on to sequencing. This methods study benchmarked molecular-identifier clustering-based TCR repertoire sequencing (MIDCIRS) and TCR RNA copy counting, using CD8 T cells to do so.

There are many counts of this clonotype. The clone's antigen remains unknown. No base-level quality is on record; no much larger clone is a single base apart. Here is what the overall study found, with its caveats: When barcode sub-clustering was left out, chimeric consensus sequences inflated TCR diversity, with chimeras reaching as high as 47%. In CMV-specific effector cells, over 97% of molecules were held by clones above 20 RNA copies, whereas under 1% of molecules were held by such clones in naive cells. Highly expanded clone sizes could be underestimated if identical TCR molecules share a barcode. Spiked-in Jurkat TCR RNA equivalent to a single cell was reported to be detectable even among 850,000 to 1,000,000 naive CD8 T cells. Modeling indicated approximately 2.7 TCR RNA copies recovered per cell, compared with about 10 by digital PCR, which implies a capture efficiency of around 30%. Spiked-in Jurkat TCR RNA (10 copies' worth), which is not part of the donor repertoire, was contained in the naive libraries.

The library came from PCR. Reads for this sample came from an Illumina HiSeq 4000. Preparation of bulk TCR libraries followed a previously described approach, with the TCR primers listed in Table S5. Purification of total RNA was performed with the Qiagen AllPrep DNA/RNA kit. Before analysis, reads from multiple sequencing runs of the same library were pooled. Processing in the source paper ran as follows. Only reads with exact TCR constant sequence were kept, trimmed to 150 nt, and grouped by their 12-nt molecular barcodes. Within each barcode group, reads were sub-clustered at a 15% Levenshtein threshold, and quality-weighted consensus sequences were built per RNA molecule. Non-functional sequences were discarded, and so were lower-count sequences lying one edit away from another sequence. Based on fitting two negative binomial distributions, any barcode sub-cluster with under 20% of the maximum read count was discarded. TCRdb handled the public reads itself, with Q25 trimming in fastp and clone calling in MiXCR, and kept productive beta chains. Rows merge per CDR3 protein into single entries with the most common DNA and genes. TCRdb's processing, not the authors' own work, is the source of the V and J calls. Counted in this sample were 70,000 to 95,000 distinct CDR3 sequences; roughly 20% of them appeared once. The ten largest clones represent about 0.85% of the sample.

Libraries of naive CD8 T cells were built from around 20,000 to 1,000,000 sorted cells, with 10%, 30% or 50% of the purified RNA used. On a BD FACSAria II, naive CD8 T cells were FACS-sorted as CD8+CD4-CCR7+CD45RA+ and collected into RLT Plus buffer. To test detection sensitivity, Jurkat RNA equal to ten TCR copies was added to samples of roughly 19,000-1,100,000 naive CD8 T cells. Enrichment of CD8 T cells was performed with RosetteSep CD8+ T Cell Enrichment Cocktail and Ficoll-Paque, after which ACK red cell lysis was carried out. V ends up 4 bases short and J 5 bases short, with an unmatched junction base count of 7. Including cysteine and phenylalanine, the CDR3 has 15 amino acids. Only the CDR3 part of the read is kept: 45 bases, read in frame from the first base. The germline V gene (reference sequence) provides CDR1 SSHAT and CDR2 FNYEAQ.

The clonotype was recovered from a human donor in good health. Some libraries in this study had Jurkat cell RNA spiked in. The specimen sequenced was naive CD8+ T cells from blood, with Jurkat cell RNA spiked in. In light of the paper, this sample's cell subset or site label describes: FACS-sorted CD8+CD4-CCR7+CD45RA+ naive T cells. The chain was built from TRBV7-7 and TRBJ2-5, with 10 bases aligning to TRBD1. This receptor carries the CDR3 CASSSQTGGMETQYF. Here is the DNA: TGTGCCAGCAGCTCACAGACAGGGGGCATGGAGACCCAGTACTTC.